This is a list of T cell receptor beta chains from one sample in a study of shared clonotypes between healthy human individuals. Sequencing was performed with immunoSEQ multiplex PCR; in TCRdb, only in-frame clones are kept and a portion is missing. This sample yields some 690,000 clones, of which 90% are seen a single time; more than 30% belongs to the top ten. Sequenced: memory CD8+ T cells from PBMCs. These receptors came from a man aged 18 to 30 in good health. Some clones in this sample may be carry-over from other donors' samples. The CDR3 runs from the conserved cysteine through the conserved F or W. A D gene is named only where the DNA matches it firmly. Clone size, where shown, is once, few, many, or a class for clones that have expanded.

TRBV30,NA,TRBD2,TRBJ2-2,CAWSVPGLAGGGNTGELFF,TGTGCCTGGAGTGTACCGGGACTAGCGGGAGGGGGAAACACCGGGGAGCTGTTTTTT
TRBV27,NA,TRBD1,TRBJ2-2,CASSPRTGSGELFF,TGTGCCAGCAGTCCAAGGACAGGGTCCGGGGAGCTGTTTTTT
TRBV13,NA,TRBD2,TRBJ2-7,CASSFRTSPYEQYF,TGTGCCAGCAGCTTTAGGACTAGTCCCTACGAGCAGTACTTC
TRBV15,NA,TRBD2,TRBJ2-3,CATSRGLAGGHTQYF,TGTGCCACCAGCAGGGGACTAGCGGGAGGGCATACGCAGTATTTT
TRBV14,NA,NA,TRBJ2-2,CASSHWKRGDERELFF,TGTGCCAGCAGCCATTGGAAGAGGGGGGATGAACGGGAGCTGTTTTTT
TRBV7-9,NA,NA,TRBJ2-7,CASSSDTFANYEQYF,TGTGCCAGCAGCTCCGACACTTTCGCGAACTACGAGCAGTACTTC
TRBV11-2,NA,NA,TRBJ2-2,CASSVARLANTGELFF,TGTGCCAGCAGCGTAGCCCGACTAGCGAACACCGGGGAGCTGTTTTTT
TRBV7-9,NA,NA,TRBJ1-4,CASSQVIGVGEKLFF,TGCGCCAGCAGCCAAGTGATTGGGGTCGGTGAAAAACTGTTTTTT
TRBV19,NA,NA,TRBJ1-1,CASSIWIHRERGPEAFF,TGTGCCAGTAGTATCTGGATCCACAGGGAGAGGGGACCTGAAGCTTTCTTT
TRBV4-3,few,NA,TRBJ2-1,CASSPQAGGTYNEQFF,TGCGCCAGCAGCCCCCAGGCGGGCGGGACCTACAATGAGCAGTTCTTC
TRBV6-5,NA,TRBD1,TRBJ2-1,CASSYSTGVPSNEQFF,TGTGCCAGCAGTTACTCCACAGGGGTTCCCTCCAACGAGCAGTTCTTC
TRBV11-3,once,NA,TRBJ1-1,CASSFVGNVRTEAFF,TGTGCCAGCAGCTTTGTCGGCAACGTAAGGACTGAAGCTTTCTTT
TRBV4-3,NA,TRBD1,TRBJ1-2,CASRPGQGNYGYTF,TGCGCCAGCAGACCGGGACAGGGGAACTATGGCTACACCTTC
TRBV5-4,NA,NA,TRBJ2-2,CASSPADYTLNTGELFF,TGTGCCAGCAGCCCGGCTGACTATACGCTGAACACCGGGGAGCTGTTTTTT
TRBV7-9,few,NA,TRBJ2-3,CASSLVDEDTQYF,TGTGCCAGCAGCTTAGTCGACGAAGATACGCAGTATTTT
TRBV19,NA,NA,TRBJ2-7,CASSHAPGYEQYF,TGTGCCAGTAGTCACGCCCCAGGCTACGAGCAGTACTTC
TRBV2,NA,NA,TRBJ2-7,CASSEGSRYEQYF,TGTGCCAGCAGTGAAGGGAGCCGCTACGAGCAGTACTTC
TRBV9,NA,NA,TRBJ2-3,CASSPGSTDTQYF,TGTGCCAGCAGCCCCGGAAGCACAGATACGCAGTATTTT
TRBV4-1,NA,NA,TRBJ2-1,CASSQYTGLVEQFF,TGCGCCAGCAGCCAATATACAGGGCTGGTTGAGCAGTTCTTC
TRBV6-1,NA,NA,TRBJ1-2,CASSEWGSYGYTF,TGTGCCAGCAGTGAATGGGGAAGCTATGGCTACACCTTC
TRBV4-3,once,TRBD2,TRBJ2-5,CASARSGRDGETQYF,TGCGCCAGCGCCCGTAGCGGGAGGGACGGAGAGACCCAGTACTTC
TRBV9,NA,NA,TRBJ1-1,CASSASGAPNTEAFF,TGTGCCAGCAGCGCTTCCGGGGCCCCTAACACTGAAGCTTTCTTT
TRBV5-8,NA,NA,TRBJ2-7,CASPSFGHSYEQYF,TGTGCCAGCCCTTCGTTTGGGCACTCCTACGAGCAGTACTTC
TRBV28,NA,NA,TRBJ1-5,CASSFVGNQPQHF,TGTGCCAGCAGTTTCGTTGGCAATCAGCCCCAGCATTTT
TRBV15,once,NA,TRBJ2-7,CATSGSLTYEQYF,TGTGCCACCAGCGGCAGCCTGACCTACGAGCAGTACTTC
TRBV5-4,NA,NA,TRBJ2-2,CASRPTSTGELFF,TGTGCCAGCAGACCAACTAGCACCGGGGAGCTGTTTTTT
TRBV7-9,NA,NA,TRBJ2-1,CASSLERGLYNEQFF,TGTGCCAGCAGCTTAGAGAGGGGACTCTACAATGAGCAGTTCTTC
TRBV27,NA,NA,TRBJ2-7,CASSPTPSYEQYF,TGTGCCAGCAGTCCCACGCCCTCCTACGAGCAGTACTTC
TRBV27,few,NA,TRBJ1-1,CASSPTLREQGTEAFF,TGTGCCAGCAGTCCGACTCTCAGGGAGCAGGGCACTGAAGCTTTCTTT
TRBV5-6,NA,NA,TRBJ2-1,CASSLGLAANEQFF,TGTGCCAGCAGCTTGGGGCTAGCCGCAAATGAGCAGTTCTTC
TRBV19,NA,NA,TRBJ1-5,CASSTAGDNQPQHF,TGTGCCAGTAGTACCGCGGGGGACAATCAGCCCCAGCATTTT
TRBV28,NA,NA,TRBJ1-1,CASATSPTKSVTEAFF,TGTGCCAGCGCTACCTCCCCCACCAAATCCGTCACTGAAGCTTTCTTT
TRBV7-9,NA,NA,TRBJ1-6,CASSLEFFALHF,TGTGCCAGCAGCTTAGAATTCTTCGCCCTCCACTTT
TRBV5-4,few,NA,TRBJ2-1,CASSFPPIDNEQFF,TGTGCCAGCAGCTTCCCCCCAATCGACAATGAGCAGTTCTTC
TRBV4-1,few,NA,TRBJ1-1,CASSQGVRLEAFF,TGCGCCAGCAGCCAAGGAGTAAGGCTTGAAGCTTTCTTT
TRBV27,NA,TRBD2,TRBJ2-1,CATGGDYNEQFF,TGTGCCACCGGGGGGGATTACAATGAGCAGTTCTTC
TRBV29-1,NA,NA,TRBJ2-1,CSGCLGRNEQFF,TGCAGCGGATGCCTAGGACGCAATGAGCAGTTCTTC
TRBV7-9,NA,TRBD1,TRBJ1-2,CASSFTGAGYTF,TGTGCCAGCAGCTTTACAGGGGCCGGCTACACCTTC
TRBV9,NA,TRBD1,TRBJ2-5,CASSLATGGGETQYF,TGTGCCAGCAGCCTCGCGACAGGGGGCGGTGAGACCCAGTACTTC
TRBV15,NA,NA,TRBJ1-1,CATSYDRPGVEAFF,TGTGCCACCAGCTATGACAGGCCCGGTGTTGAAGCTTTCTTT
TRBV29-1,NA,NA,TRBJ2-7,CSVELGTPYEQYF,TGCAGCGTTGAGTTGGGGACTCCCTACGAGCAGTACTTC
TRBV4-2,NA,NA,TRBJ1-2,CASSQDEAGEDYGYTF,TGTGCCAGCAGCCAAGATGAGGCGGGAGAGGACTATGGCTACACCTTC
TRBV9,NA,NA,TRBJ2-3,CASSVDSTDTQYF,TGTGCCAGCAGCGTAGACAGCACAGATACGCAGTATTTT
TRBV27,NA,NA,TRBJ2-7,CASRAGGSYEQYF,TGTGCCAGCAGAGCAGGGGGGTCCTACGAGCAGTACTTC
TRBV7-3,once,TRBD2,TRBJ2-1,CASSPRTSGAYNEQFF,TGTGCCAGCAGCCCTAGGACTAGCGGGGCGTACAATGAGCAGTTCTTC
TRBV7-9,once,TRBD1,TRBJ2-2,CASSLETGNTGELFF,TGTGCCAGCAGCTTAGAGACAGGGAATACCGGGGAGCTGTTTTTT
TRBV7-9,NA,TRBD2,TRBJ2-1,CASSLGRASPNEQFF,TGTGCCAGCAGCTTGGGGAGGGCCTCTCCAAATGAGCAGTTCTTC
TRBV7-9,few,NA,TRBJ2-7,CASTLPDRGSYEQYF,TGTGCCAGCACGCTTCCCGACAGAGGCTCCTACGAGCAGTACTTC